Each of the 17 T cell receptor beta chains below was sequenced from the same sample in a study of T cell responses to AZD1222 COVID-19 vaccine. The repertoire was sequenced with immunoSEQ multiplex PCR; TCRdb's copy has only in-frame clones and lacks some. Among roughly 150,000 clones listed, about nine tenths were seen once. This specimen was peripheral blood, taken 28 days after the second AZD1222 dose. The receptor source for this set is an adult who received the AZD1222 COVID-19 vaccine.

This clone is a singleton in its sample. CDR3 DNA sequence: TGTGCCAGCAGCTCGGACAGGGTCCAGCCCCAGCATTTT. Amino acids: CASSSDRVQPQHF. The chain employs TRBV7-8 and TRBJ1-5; 8 bases align to TRBD1. CDR3 size: 13 residues. The trim removed 4 bases at V and 7 bases at J, leaving 3 bases unmatched. Germline CDR1 SGHVS, CDR2 FQNEAQ.

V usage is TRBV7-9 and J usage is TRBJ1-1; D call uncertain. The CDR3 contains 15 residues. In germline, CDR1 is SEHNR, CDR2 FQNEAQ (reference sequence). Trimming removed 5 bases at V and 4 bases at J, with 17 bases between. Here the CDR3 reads CASSPAPRGSTEAFF. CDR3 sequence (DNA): TGTGCCAGCAGCCCCGCCCCCCGGGGAAGCACTGAAGCTTTCTTT.

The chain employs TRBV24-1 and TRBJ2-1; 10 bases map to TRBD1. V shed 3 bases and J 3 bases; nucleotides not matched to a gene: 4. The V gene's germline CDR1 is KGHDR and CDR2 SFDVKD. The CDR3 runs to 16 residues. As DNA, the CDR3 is TGTGCCACCAGTGATCCCGACAGGGGGCTCTACAATGAGCAGTTCTTC. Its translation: CATSDPDRGLYNEQFF.

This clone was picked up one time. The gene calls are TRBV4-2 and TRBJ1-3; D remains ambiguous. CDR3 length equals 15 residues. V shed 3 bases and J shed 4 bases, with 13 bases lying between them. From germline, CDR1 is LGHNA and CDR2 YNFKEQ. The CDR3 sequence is CASSQPGEGGNTIYF. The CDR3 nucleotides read TGTGCCAGCAGCCAGCCCGGAGAGGGCGGAAACACCATATATTTT.

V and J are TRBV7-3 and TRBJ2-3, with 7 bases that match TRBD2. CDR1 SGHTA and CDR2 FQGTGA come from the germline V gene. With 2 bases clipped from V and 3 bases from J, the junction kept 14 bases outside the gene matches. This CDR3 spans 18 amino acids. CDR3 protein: CASSLLGAGRGRTDTQYF. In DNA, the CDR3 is TGTGCCAGCAGCTTATTGGGCGCGGGGCGGGGGAGAACAGATACGCAGTATTTT.

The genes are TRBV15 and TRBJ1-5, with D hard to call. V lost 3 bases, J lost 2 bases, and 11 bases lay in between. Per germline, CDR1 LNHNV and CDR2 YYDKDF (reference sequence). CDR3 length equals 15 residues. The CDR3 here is CATSRIRDGNQPQHF. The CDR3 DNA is TGTGCCACCAGCAGGATCCGGGATGGCAATCAGCCCCAGCATTTT.

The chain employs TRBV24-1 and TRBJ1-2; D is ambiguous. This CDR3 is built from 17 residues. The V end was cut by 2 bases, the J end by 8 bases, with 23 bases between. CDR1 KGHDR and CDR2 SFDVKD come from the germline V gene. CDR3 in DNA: TGTGCCACCAGTGATTCGAGGGCAGGTGCGGCCACGGGGGGCTACACCTTC. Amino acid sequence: CATSDSRAGAATGGYTF.

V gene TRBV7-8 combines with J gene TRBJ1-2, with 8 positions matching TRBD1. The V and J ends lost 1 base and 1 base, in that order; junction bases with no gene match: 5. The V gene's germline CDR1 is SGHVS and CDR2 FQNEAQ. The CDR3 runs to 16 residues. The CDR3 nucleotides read TGTGCCAGCAGCTTAGGGACAGGGATAAGTAACTATGGCTACACCTTC. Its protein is CASSLGTGISNYGYTF.

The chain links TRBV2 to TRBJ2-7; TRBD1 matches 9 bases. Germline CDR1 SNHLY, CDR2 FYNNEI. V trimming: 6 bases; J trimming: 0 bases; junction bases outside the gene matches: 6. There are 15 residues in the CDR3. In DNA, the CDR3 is TGTGCCAGCAGCAGAGGGACAGGGAGCTCCTACGAGCAGTACTTC. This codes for CASSRGTGSSYEQYF.

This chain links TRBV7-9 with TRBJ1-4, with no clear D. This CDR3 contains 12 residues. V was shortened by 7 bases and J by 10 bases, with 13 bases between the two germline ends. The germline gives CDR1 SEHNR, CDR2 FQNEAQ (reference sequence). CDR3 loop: CASTSDPGKLFF. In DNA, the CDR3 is TGTGCCAGCACCTCGGACCCTGGAAAACTGTTTTTT. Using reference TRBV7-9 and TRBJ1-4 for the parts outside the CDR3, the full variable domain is DTGVSQNPRHKITKRGQNVTFRCDPISEHNRLYWYRQTLGQGPEFLTYFQNEAQLEKSRLLSDRFSAERPKGSFSTLEIQRTEQGDSAMYLCASTSDPGKLFFGSGTQLSVL.

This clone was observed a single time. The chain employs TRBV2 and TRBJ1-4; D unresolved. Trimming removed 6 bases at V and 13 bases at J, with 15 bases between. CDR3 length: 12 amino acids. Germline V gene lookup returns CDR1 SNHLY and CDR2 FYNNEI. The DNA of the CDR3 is TGTGCCAGCAGAGACCAGGCTGCGGGACTGTTTTTT. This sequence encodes CASRDQAAGLFF.

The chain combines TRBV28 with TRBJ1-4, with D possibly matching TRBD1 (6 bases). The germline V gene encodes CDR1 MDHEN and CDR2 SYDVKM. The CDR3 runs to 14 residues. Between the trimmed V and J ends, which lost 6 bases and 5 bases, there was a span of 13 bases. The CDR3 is CASSLQGPNEKLFF. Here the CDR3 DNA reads TGTGCCAGCAGCCTACAGGGACCGAATGAAAAACTGTTTTTT.

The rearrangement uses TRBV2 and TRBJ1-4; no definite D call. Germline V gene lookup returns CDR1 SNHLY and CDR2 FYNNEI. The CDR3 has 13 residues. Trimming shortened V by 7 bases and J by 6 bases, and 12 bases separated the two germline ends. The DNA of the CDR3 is TGTGCCAGCAAAAGGAACATGGATGAAAAACTGTTTTTT. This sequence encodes CASKRNMDEKLFF.

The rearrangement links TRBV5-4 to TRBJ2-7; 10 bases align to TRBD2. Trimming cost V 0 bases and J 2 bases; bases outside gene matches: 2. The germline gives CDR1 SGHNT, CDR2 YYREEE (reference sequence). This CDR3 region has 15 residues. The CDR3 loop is CASSLGAGGTYEQYF. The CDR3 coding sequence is TGTGCCAGCAGCTTGGGAGCGGGGGGGACCTACGAGCAGTACTTC. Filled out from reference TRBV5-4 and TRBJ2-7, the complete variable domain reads ETGVTQSPTHLIKTRGQQVTLRCSSQSGHNTVSWYQQALGQGPQFIFQYYREEENGRGNFPPRFSGLQFPNYSSELNVNALELDDSALYLCASSLGAGGTYEQYFGPGTRLTVT.

The CDR3 here is CASSLGRASGANVLTF. Written as DNA, the CDR3 is TGTGCCAGCAGCCTCGGGCGGGCCTCTGGGGCCAACGTCCTGACTTTC. This chain uses TRBV7-2 with TRBJ2-6; D may be TRBD2 (5 bases). Germline CDR1 is SGHTA and CDR2 is FQGNSA. Trimming removed 5 bases from V and 0 bases from J, with 11 bases in between. This CDR3 region has 16 residues.

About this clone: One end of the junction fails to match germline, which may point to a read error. The DNA for the CDR3 is TGTGCCAGCAGCTACTCCGGACAGAACAATCAGCCCCAGCATTTT. This gives the protein CASSYSGQNNQPQHF. This chain joins TRBV6-5 and TRBJ1-5, with a tentative D call TRBD1 (6 bases). CDR1 and CDR2 from the germline V gene are MNHEY and SVGAGI. CDR3 length: 15 amino acids.

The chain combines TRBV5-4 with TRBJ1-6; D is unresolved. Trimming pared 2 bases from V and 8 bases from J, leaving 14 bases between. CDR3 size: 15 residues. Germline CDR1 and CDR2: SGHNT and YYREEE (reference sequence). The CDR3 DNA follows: TGTGCCAGCAGCTTAAGGCAGCCGGTCGATTCACCCCTCCACTTT. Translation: CASSLRQPVDSPLHF.